This T cell receptor (beta chain) was found in a study of Tregs in tolerant kidney transplant recipients. The V gene's germline CDR1 is MNHEY and CDR2 SMNVEV (reference sequence). V dropped 7 bases and J dropped 2; count of bases not matched to a gene: 9. This CDR3 is 15 amino acids long. Findings and limits, study-wide: Validation in larger populations is needed because few patients were studied.

Unstimulated Tregs (CD4+CD25+CD127-) and CD4+CD25- non-Tregs were sorted from PBMCs. With regard to this clone: Its specificity is not known.

Some clones are missing from TCRdb's copy, which holds only in-frame ones; the method was immunoSEQ multiplex PCR. The data contain approximately 67,000 clones, roughly 92% of them singletons. This chain joins TRBV27 and TRBJ2-3; TRBD1 matches 7 bases. The material sequenced was CD8+ T cells from blood, taken before the transplant. The sequence was obtained from a human donor who received a combined kidney and bone marrow transplant. The CDR3 region is CASIGRDRATDTQYF. CDR3 bases: TGTGCCAGCATAGGCCGGGACAGAGCCACAGATACGCAGTATTTT.